A selection of T cell receptor beta chains follows, all from one sample in a study of early T cells in non-severe SARS-CoV-2 infection. One entry per CDR3 protein, called by TCRdb with MiXCR from the 5' RACE reads. The sample holds 86,000 or so distinct CDR3 sequences; 5.5% to 7.5% are singletons and the top ten take about 8%. Sequenced sample: whole blood. The receptor source for this set is an adult who was a healthcare worker with PCR-confirmed SARS-CoV-2 infection or an uninfected control (not recorded which). The CDR3 runs from the conserved cysteine through the conserved F or W. D genes are given only for firm matches. Expanded clones get a size class; other rows say once, few or many, or leave the size out.

clone_size: many
j_call: TRBJ2-7
v_call: TRBV5-5
d_call: TRBD2
cdr3_nt: TGTGCCAGCAGCTTGGGTATTGGCGGGAGCTCCTACGAGCAGTACTTC
cdr3_aa: CASSLGIGGSSYEQYF

clone_size: many
j_call: TRBJ2-7
v_call: TRBV29-1
d_call: TRBD2
cdr3_nt: TGCAGCGTTGCAGGGACTAGCGGGAGTATGAACGAGCAGTACTTC
cdr3_aa: CSVAGTSGSMNEQYF

clone_size: many
j_call: TRBJ2-5
v_call: TRBV20-1
d_call: .
cdr3_nt: TGCAGTGCAGGGGCAGTAGGGACCCAGTACTTC
cdr3_aa: CSAGAVGTQYF

clone_size: many
j_call: TRBJ1-6
v_call: TRBV25-1
d_call: TRBD1
cdr3_nt: TGTGCCAGCAGTGAATCGGGACAGGGTAATTCACCCCTCCACTTT
cdr3_aa: CASSESGQGNSPLHF

clone_size: few
j_call: TRBJ2-3
v_call: TRBV12-3/TRBV12-4
d_call: TRBD2
cdr3_nt: TGTGCCAGCAGACTGGGACTAGCGGACACAGATACGCAGTATTTT
cdr3_aa: CASRLGLADTDTQYF

clone_size: few
j_call: TRBJ2-5
v_call: TRBV11-2
d_call: TRBD1
cdr3_nt: TGTGCCAGCAGCTTGAAAAGGACAGGGCCAGAGACCCAGTACTTC
cdr3_aa: CASSLKRTGPETQYF

clone_size: .
j_call: TRBJ2-1
v_call: TRBV11-2
d_call: .
cdr3_nt: TGTGCCAGCAGCTTAGGGGCGGGGGAGCAGTTCTTC
cdr3_aa: CASSLGAGEQFF

clone_size: few
j_call: TRBJ2-7
v_call: TRBV5-5
d_call: TRBD2
cdr3_nt: TGTGCCAGCAGCTTGGGCTCTAGGACTAGCCTTTTTCCGTCTCAGGACTTC
cdr3_aa: CASSLGSRTSLFPSQDF

clone_size: few
j_call: TRBJ1-1
v_call: TRBV20-1
d_call: TRBD1
cdr3_nt: TGCAGTGCGTCAGGGGGCGCGAGCACTGAAGCTTTCTTT
cdr3_aa: CSASGGASTEAFF

clone_size: few
j_call: TRBJ1-5
v_call: TRBV15
d_call: .
cdr3_nt: TGTGCCACCAGCAGATCTGAACGAGGTCTGCAGCCCCAGCATTTT
cdr3_aa: CATSRSERGLQPQHF

clone_size: many
j_call: TRBJ2-7
v_call: TRBV30
d_call: .
cdr3_nt: TGTGCCTGGGGTCCGCAGGGCAGGGAGTACTTC
cdr3_aa: CAWGPQGREYF

clone_size: .
j_call: TRBJ1-5
v_call: TRBV29-1
d_call: .
cdr3_nt: TGCAGCGCTGGACACTCGGGTCAGCCCCAGCATTTT
cdr3_aa: CSAGHSGQPQHF

clone_size: .
j_call: TRBJ1-1
v_call: TRBV3-1
d_call: TRBD1
cdr3_nt: TGTGCCAGCAAATACAGGGGGGAGAACACTGAAGCTTTCTTT
cdr3_aa: CASKYRGENTEAFF

clone_size: many
j_call: TRBJ2-1
v_call: TRBV7-6
d_call: .
cdr3_nt: TGTGCCAGCAGCCTAGTTCGGGGGGCCGACAATGAGCAGTTCTTC
cdr3_aa: CASSLVRGADNEQFF

clone_size: .
j_call: TRBJ1-5
v_call: TRBV20-1
d_call: .
cdr3_nt: TGCAGTGCTAGCGGTCACAGGGATCAGCCCCAGCATTTT
cdr3_aa: CSASGHRDQPQHF

clone_size: many
j_call: TRBJ1-2
v_call: TRBV29-1
d_call: TRBD1
cdr3_nt: TGCAGCGTTCAACGACAGGGGGCCGACTATGGCTACACCTTC
cdr3_aa: CSVQRQGADYGYTF

clone_size: many
j_call: TRBJ1-1
v_call: TRBV29-1
d_call: .
cdr3_nt: TGCAGCGTTGTCCCCCTGGGCACTGAAGCTTTCTTT
cdr3_aa: CSVVPLGTEAFF

clone_size: many
j_call: TRBJ1-2
v_call: TRBV5-1
d_call: TRBD1
cdr3_nt: TGCGCCAGCAGCTTGGATCCAGGGGGCGCTGAAAACTATGGCTACACCTTC
cdr3_aa: CASSLDPGGAENYGYTF

clone_size: many
j_call: TRBJ2-3
v_call: TRBV5-1
d_call: TRBD2
cdr3_nt: TGCGCCAGCCAAACTAGCGGGGGTTACACAGATACGCAGTATTTT
cdr3_aa: CASQTSGGYTDTQYF

clone_size: .
j_call: TRBJ1-1
v_call: TRBV6-5
d_call: .
cdr3_nt: TGTGCCAGCAATGGTGTTCTAGGGGATCTAAGTCTAGCTTTCTTT
cdr3_aa: CASNGVLGDLSLAFF

clone_size: many
j_call: TRBJ2-2
v_call: TRBV24-1
d_call: TRBD1
cdr3_nt: TGTGCCACCAGTGATAATACCGGGACAGCGAACACCGGGGAGCTGTTTTTT
cdr3_aa: CATSDNTGTANTGELFF

clone_size: many
j_call: TRBJ1-6
v_call: TRBV4-3
d_call: .
cdr3_nt: TGCGCCAGCAGCCAAACTAAGCCCTTCGGGCGCGCGAAATCACCCCTCCACTTT
cdr3_aa: CASSQTKPFGRAKSPLHF

clone_size: few
j_call: TRBJ2-3
v_call: TRBV20-1
d_call: TRBD2
cdr3_nt: TGCAGTGCGGAGAGCGGGGCTCGCACAGATACGCAGTATTTT
cdr3_aa: CSAESGARTDTQYF

clone_size: many
j_call: TRBJ2-2
v_call: TRBV19
d_call: TRBD2
cdr3_nt: TGTGCCAGTAGTATAGGGACTAGCGGGCGCACCGGGGAGCTGTTTTTT
cdr3_aa: CASSIGTSGRTGELFF

clone_size: few
j_call: TRBJ2-7
v_call: TRBV21-1
d_call: .
cdr3_nt: TGTGCCAGCAGCAAAGGCCAAGACCCGGGTAAGGTCTACGAGCAGTACTTC
cdr3_aa: CASSKGQDPGKVYEQYF

clone_size: few
j_call: TRBJ2-7
v_call: TRBV6-6
d_call: TRBD1
cdr3_nt: TGTGCCAGCACCGACCGGGACAGAAGCTCCTACGAGCAGTACTTC
cdr3_aa: CASTDRDRSSYEQYF

clone_size: .
j_call: TRBJ2-2
v_call: TRBV5-1
d_call: .
cdr3_nt: TGCGCCAGCAGCTTAGGACAGATGGTCGGGGAGCTGTTTTTT
cdr3_aa: CASSLGQMVGELFF

clone_size: many
j_call: TRBJ2-1
v_call: TRBV12-5
d_call: .
cdr3_nt: TGTGCTAGTGGCTCAGGGGTGCCCGGCAATGAGCAGTTCTTC
cdr3_aa: CASGSGVPGNEQFF

clone_size: many
j_call: TRBJ2-3
v_call: TRBV10-3
d_call: TRBD2
cdr3_nt: TGTGCCATCAGTGAGGGACTAGCGGGAGCGCAGTATTTT
cdr3_aa: CAISEGLAGAQYF

clone_size: few
j_call: TRBJ2-7
v_call: TRBV29-1
d_call: TRBD1
cdr3_nt: TGCAGCGCCAAACCCGGGACAGGGAACGACGAGCAGTACTTC
cdr3_aa: CSAKPGTGNDEQYF

clone_size: .
j_call: TRBJ2-7
v_call: TRBV4-3
d_call: TRBD2
cdr3_nt: TGCGCCAGCAGCCTCGAACAGGGACTAGCGGGAGAGAACTACGAGCAGTACTTC
cdr3_aa: CASSLEQGLAGENYEQYF

clone_size: many
j_call: TRBJ1-1
v_call: TRBV18
d_call: .
cdr3_nt: TGTGCCAGCTCACCGAAGAGGAACACTGAAGCTTTCTTT
cdr3_aa: CASSPKRNTEAFF

clone_size: .
j_call: TRBJ2-5
v_call: TRBV20-1
d_call: .
cdr3_nt: TGCAGTGATCACAGGGCGGAGACCCAGTACTTC
cdr3_aa: CSDHRAETQYF

clone_size: many
j_call: TRBJ1-5
v_call: TRBV5-8
d_call: .
cdr3_nt: TGTGCCAGCAGCCGAGGGACAAATAGCAATCAGCCCCAGCATTTT
cdr3_aa: CASSRGTNSNQPQHF

clone_size: many
j_call: TRBJ2-3
v_call: TRBV10-1
d_call: .
cdr3_nt: TGCGCCAGCAGTGAGTCGGGGGTCACGGCAGATACGCAGTATTTT
cdr3_aa: CASSESGVTADTQYF

clone_size: many
j_call: TRBJ2-7
v_call: TRBV15
d_call: .
cdr3_nt: TGTGCCACCTCGGTCCGCAGGTCAGCCTACGAGCAGTACTTC
cdr3_aa: CATSVRRSAYEQYF

clone_size: .
j_call: TRBJ2-5
v_call: TRBV5-1
d_call: .
cdr3_nt: TGCGCCAGCAGCTTATGGGACCTAAGAGAGACCCAGTACTTC
cdr3_aa: CASSLWDLRETQYF

clone_size: .
j_call: TRBJ1-6
v_call: TRBV5-1
d_call: .
cdr3_nt: TGCGCCAGCAGCTTGGGAGAAGGGTTCTCACCCCTCCACTTT
cdr3_aa: CASSLGEGFSPLHF

clone_size: many
j_call: TRBJ1-5
v_call: TRBV11-2
d_call: .
cdr3_nt: TGTGCCAGCAGCTTTGTTTGGAATCAGCCCCAGCATTTT
cdr3_aa: CASSFVWNQPQHF

clone_size: few
j_call: TRBJ2-4
v_call: TRBV27
d_call: .
cdr3_nt: TGTGCCAGCAGTTCCACAGGGTTTGTAGCCAAAAACATTCAGTACTTC
cdr3_aa: CASSSTGFVAKNIQYF

clone_size: few
j_call: TRBJ1-1
v_call: TRBV29-1
d_call: .
cdr3_nt: TGCAGCGTTTATGAAGGAGGGGGGAAAGCTTTCTTT
cdr3_aa: CSVYEGGGKAFF

clone_size: few
j_call: TRBJ2-5
v_call: TRBV6-5
d_call: .
cdr3_nt: TGTGCCAGCAGTTACGGACCGCGACAAGAGACCCAGTACTTC
cdr3_aa: CASSYGPRQETQYF

clone_size: .
j_call: TRBJ2-1
v_call: TRBV29-1
d_call: .
cdr3_nt: TGCAGCGTTCGCAGGGGTTCCTACAATGAGCAGTTCTTC
cdr3_aa: CSVRRGSYNEQFF

clone_size: many
j_call: TRBJ2-1
v_call: TRBV7-7
d_call: TRBD2
cdr3_nt: TGTGCCAGCAGCCCCGCTAGCGGGAACTACAATGAGCAGTTCTTC
cdr3_aa: CASSPASGNYNEQFF

clone_size: many
j_call: TRBJ2-3
v_call: TRBV28
d_call: TRBD2
cdr3_nt: TGTGCCAGCAGTTCTAGCGGGGGGGTTGACCCTTTCGGTACAGATACGCAGTATTTT
cdr3_aa: CASSSSGGVDPFGTDTQYF

clone_size: few
j_call: TRBJ2-7
v_call: TRBV7-9
d_call: .
cdr3_nt: TGTGCCAGCAGCCCCGTCGGGGGAAGCTCCTACGAGCAGTACTTC
cdr3_aa: CASSPVGGSSYEQYF

clone_size: many
j_call: TRBJ1-6
v_call: TRBV6-5
d_call: .
cdr3_nt: TGTGCCAGCAGCGACAGCAATAATTCACCCCTCCACTTT
cdr3_aa: CASSDSNNSPLHF

clone_size: few
j_call: TRBJ1-4
v_call: TRBV7-9
d_call: .
cdr3_nt: TGTGCCAGCAGCTTGTTTGGTGGTATGGGTGAAAAACTGTTTTTT
cdr3_aa: CASSLFGGMGEKLFF

clone_size: many
j_call: TRBJ2-7
v_call: TRBV4-3
d_call: .
cdr3_nt: TGCGCCAGCAGCCAAGATTCGGGTAGCTCCTACGAGCAGTACTTC
cdr3_aa: CASSQDSGSSYEQYF

clone_size: .
j_call: TRBJ1-1
v_call: TRBV10-1
d_call: .
cdr3_nt: TGCGCCAGCAGTGGCGGCGGCGGAAGGATGAACACTGAAGCTTTCTTT
cdr3_aa: CASSGGGGRMNTEAFF

clone_size: many
j_call: TRBJ2-3
v_call: TRBV28
d_call: TRBD1
cdr3_nt: TGTGCCAGCCGAGCAGGGGGCGTGGCAGATACGCAGTATTTT
cdr3_aa: CASRAGGVADTQYF

clone_size: many
j_call: TRBJ2-1
v_call: TRBV5-5
d_call: TRBD2
cdr3_nt: TGTGCCAGCAGCCTATTAGCGGGGCAATACAATGAGCAGTTCTTC
cdr3_aa: CASSLLAGQYNEQFF

clone_size: many
j_call: TRBJ2-6
v_call: TRBV14
d_call: .
cdr3_nt: TGTGCCAGCAGCCTGTTAGCGGCAACCATGTCTGGGGCCAACGTCCTGACTTTC
cdr3_aa: CASSLLAATMSGANVLTF

clone_size: many
j_call: TRBJ2-4
v_call: TRBV7-9
d_call: .
cdr3_nt: TGTGCCAGCAGCCCCCTTGGGGCCGGGGCCAAAAACATTCAGTACTTC
cdr3_aa: CASSPLGAGAKNIQYF

clone_size: .
j_call: TRBJ2-1
v_call: TRBV13
d_call: .
cdr3_nt: TGTGCCAGCAGCTTTCCTCTACAGGGTAATGAGCAGTTCTTC
cdr3_aa: CASSFPLQGNEQFF